Included here is one T cell receptor (beta chain) sequence, with context. The antigen remains undetermined. The data derive from a study of Ad26.COV2.S vaccination and SARS-CoV-2 variants. About the research overall: Intramuscularly, Ad26.COV2.S was given either once or twice, 56 days apart.

Treatment described: about 20 received Ad26.COV2.S at low or high dose, single or two shots; about 5 received placebo; per-sample allocation not given. Vaccine and placebo recipients were sampled on day 63 after the first injection. Donation was by an adult aged 18-55 years who was in Boston. Germline V gene lookup returns CDR1 MNHEY and CDR2 SVGAGI. Germline trimming cut 6 bases from V and 4 bases from J; bases unmatched to any gene: 5. This CDR3 spans 13 amino acids. General observations from the study: Breadth, reportedly substantial, characterized the spike-specific CD8+ and CD4+ T cell responses after vaccination. Using TCR breadth and depth analyses may have led to underestimated total T cell responses.

The repertoire was sequenced with immunoSEQ multiplex PCR; TCRdb's copy has only in-frame clones and lacks some. Among hundreds of thousands of clones listed, more than 75% were seen once. The rearrangement links TRBV6-5 to TRBJ1-2; 7 positions match TRBD1. The sample consisted of peripheral blood, taken in a trial of Ad26.COV2.S vaccine versus placebo. The TCR originated in a person aged 18 to 59 who received the Ad26.COV2.S COVID-19 vaccine or a placebo. The CDR3 spells CASRLGQSYGYTF. The CDR3 DNA sequence: TGTGCCAGCAGACTGGGACAGTCCTATGGCTACACCTTC.